This T cell receptor (beta chain) was retrieved from a study of tumor and adjacent non-tumor tissue in lung cancer. A modified ARM-PCR protocol with three rounds of nested PCR amplified TCRbeta. TCRdb ran MiXCR on the multiplex PCR reads and lists one entry per CDR3 protein. Found here are around 74,000 distinct CDR3 sequences, under 70% of them singletons; the top ten hold 25% to 30%. No cell sorting was done before RNA was extracted from the tissue. The normal lung tissue was taken more than 3 cm from the tumor edge. Germline V lookup: CDR1 DFQATT, CDR2 SNEGSKA (reference sequence). V gave up 4 bases and J gave up 7 bases, with 23 bases separating them. The CDR3 consists of 16 residues.

This TCR derives from a woman in her forties or fifties with non-small cell lung cancer. The material sequenced was distant non-tumor lung tissue. J is TRBJ2-1 and V is TRBV20-1; possibly TRBD2 for D (5 bases). The CDR3 coding sequence is TGCAGTGCTATCGCGCGCTTGGTAGCGAAATATAATGAGCAGTTCTTC. This gives the protein CSAIARLVAKYNEQFF.